One and the same sample provided the 17 T cell receptor beta chains below, sequenced in a study of cytomegalovirus exposure and HLA in healthy donors. In the PCR, 60 Vbeta and 13 Jbeta primers were used. Some clones are missing from TCRdb's copy, which holds only in-frame ones; the method was immunoSEQ multiplex PCR. The sample lists 75,000 to 90,000 clones, less than 80% occurring once. The material sequenced was PBMCs. These receptors were obtained from a human donor in good health.

This clone came up a few times. V gene TRBV5-1 combines with J gene TRBJ1-1; 9 bases agree with TRBD1. CDR1 and CDR2 (germline): SGHRS, YFSETQ. J was trimmed by 3 bases and V by 0 bases; bases with no gene match: 3. There are 15 residues in the CDR3. The CDR3 DNA reads as TGCGCCAGCAGCTTGGTGACAGGGGGGGACACTGAAGCTTTCTTT. Its translation is CASSLVTGGDTEAFF. The entire variable domain, with the rest obtained from reference TRBV5-1 and TRBJ1-1, is as follows: KAGVTQTPRYLIKTRGQQVTLSCSPISGHRSVSWYQQTPGQGLQFLFEYFSETQRNKGNFPGRFSGRQFSNSRSEMNVSTLELGDSALYLCASSLVTGGDTEAFFGQGTRLTVV.

This clone was picked up one time. This chain links TRBV7-8 with TRBJ1-4; D ambiguous. Germline lookup yields CDR1 SGHVS and CDR2 FQNEAQ. The CDR3 totals 14 residues. V was trimmed by 5 bases and J by 3 bases, leaving 10 bases between them. The CDR3 DNA reads TGTGCCAGCAGCCCAGAAGCGGCTAATGAAAAACTGTTTTTT. This encodes CASSPEAANEKLFF.

The genes are TRBV6-5 and TRBJ1-2; D unclear. Germline V gene lookup returns CDR1 MNHEY and CDR2 SVGAGI. Trimming stripped 6 bases from V and 0 bases from J, with 8 bases between. This CDR3 region has 13 residues. CDR3 bases: TGTGCCAGCAGGGGCCCTCCTAACTATGGCTACACCTTC. Amino acid sequence: CASRGPPNYGYTF.

J is TRBJ1-2 and V is TRBV6-6, with D perhaps TRBD1 (6 bases). Germline CDR1 is MNHNY and CDR2 is SVGAGI (reference sequence). Trimming shortened V by 6 bases and J by 0 bases, and 17 bases separated the two germline ends. The CDR3 length is 16 residues. The CDR3 protein is CASRPSDRAPNYGYTF. The DNA for the CDR3 is TGTGCCAGCAGACCTTCGGACAGAGCTCCTAACTATGGCTACACCTTC.

The chain recombines TRBV5-1 with TRBJ2-7; possibly TRBD2 for D (6 bases). Germline values: CDR1 SGHRS, CDR2 YFSETQ. There are 13 residues in the CDR3. The V end was cut by 4 bases, the J end by 7 bases, with 15 bases between. This CDR3 is CASSPSGGFEQYF. Written as DNA, the CDR3 is TGCGCCAGCAGCCCCAGTGGGGGGTTTGAGCAGTACTTC.

This clone appeared once. The chain couples TRBV11-2 to TRBJ2-1; 7 nucleotides match TRBD1. The CDR3 length is 16 residues. J lost 2 bases, V lost 5 bases, and 9 bases had no gene match. Germline V gives CDR1 SGHAT, CDR2 FQNNGV. CDR3 residues: CASSLQAGGTYNEQFF. The CDR3 DNA follows: TGTGCCAGCAGCCTTCAAGCAGGGGGAACCTACAATGAGCAGTTCTTC.

This clone has just a few counts. CDR3 coding DNA: TGTGCCAGCAGTTCTAACCCCCTCGAGACCCAGTACTTC. It yields the protein CASSSNPLETQYF. The genes are TRBV27 and TRBJ2-5; D gene unclear. The germline gives CDR1 MNHEY, CDR2 SMNVEV (reference sequence). CDR3 size: 13 residues. Trimming shortened V by 4 bases and J by 5 bases, and 11 bases separated the two germline ends.

V is TRBV10-1 and J is TRBJ2-1; D perhaps matches TRBD1 (5 bases). Germline assignment: CDR1 WNHNN and CDR2 SYGVQD (reference sequence). The CDR3 has 17 amino acids. The V and J ends lost 6 bases and 4 bases respectively, with 22 bases between them. The CDR3 coding sequence is TGCGCCAGCAGCGCATCCCCTGTGTCGACAGCGTACAATGAGCAGTTCTTC. It specifies CASSASPVSTAYNEQFF.

The chain has TRBV5-1 and TRBJ1-4; D call uncertain. Trimming pared 4 bases from V and 7 bases from J, leaving 23 bases between. Looked up from germline, CDR1 is SGHRS and CDR2 is YFSETQ. The CDR3 runs to 17 residues. CDR3 protein: CASSTDGLSTVREKLFF. The CDR3 nucleotides read TGCGCCAGCAGCACGGACGGACTTTCCACCGTGCGTGAAAAACTGTTTTTT.

The rearrangement joins TRBV2 to TRBJ1-5; D possibly corresponds to TRBD1 (5 bases). Deletions cut 2 bases from V and 9 bases from J, with 17 bases between. The CDR3 extends over 15 amino acids. Germline loops: CDR1 SNHLY, CDR2 FYNNEI. CDR3 nucleotides: TGTGCCAGCAGTGAACCCCCCCCGGGGGACGGGCCCCAGCATTTT. It translates to CASSEPPPGDGPQHF.

This sequence joins TRBV27 and TRBJ2-7, with 7 nucleotides matching TRBD1. J gave up 2 bases and V 10 bases, and 8 bases lay outside the gene matches. Germline CDR1 reads MNHEY; CDR2 reads SMNVEV (reference sequence). This CDR3 spans 13 amino acids. CDR3 coding DNA: TGTGCCACCGGCTGGCAGGGGGCCTACGAGCAGTACTTC. It yields the protein CATGWQGAYEQYF.

The chain joins TRBV28 to TRBJ1-3; D uncertain. Germline loops: CDR1 MDHEN, CDR2 SYDVKM. The CDR3 covers 15 residues. The V end was cut by 5 bases, the J end by 0 bases, with 11 bases between. The DNA of the CDR3 is TGTGCCAGCAGTGAGGGCGATTTCTCTGGAAACACCATATATTTT. Translated, it gives CASSEGDFSGNTIYF.

This clone was seen more than once but under ten times. V gene TRBV7-2 combines with J gene TRBJ2-7; TRBD2 matches at 7 bases. V gave up 0 bases and J gave up 3 bases; unmatched junction bases: 8. The V gene's germline CDR1 is SGHTA and CDR2 FQGNSA. The CDR3 runs to 16 residues. The CDR3 protein is CASSLAGALANYEQYF. In DNA, the CDR3 is TGTGCCAGCAGCTTAGCGGGTGCACTAGCGAACTACGAGCAGTACTTC.

CDR3 amino acids: CASSGQGAFQPQHF. The CDR3 DNA reads as TGTGCCAGCAGTGGTCAGGGGGCTTTTCAGCCCCAGCATTTT. V and J are TRBV6-1 and TRBJ1-5; 8 nucleotides line up with TRBD1. Germline V CDR1 and CDR2: MNHNS, SASEGT. V shed 4 bases, J shed 6 bases, and the junction held 5 bases outside the gene matches. This CDR3 region has 14 residues.

The chain uses TRBV7-9 and TRBJ1-1, with TRBD1 matching over 8 bases. CDR1 SEHNR and CDR2 FQNEAQ come from the germline V gene (reference sequence). The CDR3 has 17 residues. Trimming took 5 bases from V and 2 from J; bases not matched to a gene: 13. Here the CDR3 DNA reads TGTGCCAGCAGCCCCAGGACAGGGTCGGTACGTAACACTGAAGCTTTCTTT. Residues: CASSPRTGSVRNTEAFF.

The chain couples TRBV27 to TRBJ1-1, with 10 bases aligning to TRBD1. CDR3 length: 16 amino acids. CDR1 is MNHEY and CDR2 is SMNVEV in the germline V gene (reference sequence). V lost 4 bases to trimming and J lost 4 bases; unmatched junction nucleotides: 9. The CDR3 reads CASSSIRDRGSTEAFF. For the CDR3, the DNA is TGTGCCAGCAGTTCGATCCGGGACAGGGGATCCACTGAAGCTTTCTTT.

This clone was seen at least ten times. Different DNA sequences within this sample yield the same CDR3. This rearrangement joins TRBV29-1 to TRBJ2-1; 8 bases map to TRBD2. CDR1 and CDR2 from the germline V gene are SQVTM and ANQGSEA. CDR3 length: 13 residues. The V segment lost 6 bases and the J segment 5 bases; nucleotides outside the gene matches: 6. For the CDR3, the DNA is TGCAGCGTAGGTAGCGGGGAAGACAATGAGCAGTTCTTC. Amino acid sequence: CSVGSGEDNEQFF.